The rows below give T cell receptor beta chains drawn from one sample of a study of CD8+CD57+ T cells in acquired aplastic anemia. Each CDR3 protein gets one entry after TCRdb re-called the reads with MiXCR. There are 100,000 to 150,000 distinct CDR3 sequences in the sample; 48% occur only once, and 2.5% lies in the top ten. The material sequenced was sorted CD4+, CD8+, or CD8+CD57+ T cells (not recorded which) from PBMCs. The source of these receptors is a human donor in good health, serving as a control. Each CDR3 is given with its conserved first and last residue. The D gene is left open where the match is weak. The size of a clone is reported for some rows only, either as once, few or many, or as a class for expanded clones.

TRBV20-1,NA,TRBJ1-1,NA,CSASAGRATEAFF,TGCAGTGCTAGTGCGGGGCGGGCCACTGAAGCTTTCTTT
TRBV2,NA,TRBJ1-2,NA,CASSDGLGVVGYTF,TGTGCCAGCAGTGACGGTTTGGGGGTCGTGGGCTACACCTTC
TRBV11-1,NA,TRBJ2-1,NA,CASSPPSRRDNEQFF,TGTGCCAGCAGCCCCCCCTCAAGAAGGGACAATGAGCAGTTCTTC
TRBV2,NA,TRBJ1-1,once,CASSVGTEAFF,TGTGCCAGCAGTGTCGGGACTGAAGCTTTCTTT
TRBV12-3/TRBV12-4,NA,TRBJ2-1,many,CASSQTRISWSRQFF,TGTGCCAGCAGTCAAACTAGGATTTCGTGGTCTAGGCAGTTCTTC
TRBV10-2,NA,TRBJ1-5,NA,CASSKGRSNQPQHF,TGCGCCAGCAGTAAAGGCAGAAGCAATCAGCCCCAGCATTTT
TRBV24-1,TRBD1,TRBJ2-5,few,CATSDEGTVMPQYF,TGTGCCACCAGTGACGAAGGGACAGTTATGCCCCAGTACTTC
TRBV10-1,NA,TRBJ2-3,NA,CASSEQTRPTDTQYF,TGCGCCAGCAGTGAGCAGACTAGACCCACAGATACGCAGTATTTT
TRBV6-1,TRBD2,TRBJ2-2,few,CASSEIRLAGNTGELFF,TGTGCCAGCAGCGAAATCCGACTAGCGGGGAACACCGGGGAGCTGTTTTTT
TRBV11-1,NA,TRBJ1-6,NA,CASSLMGHIGDNSPLHF,TGTGCCAGCAGCTTAATGGGGCACATAGGCGATAATTCACCCCTCCACTTT
TRBV10-1,NA,TRBJ2-7,NA,CASSDRLYEQYF,TGCGCCAGCAGTGACAGACTCTACGAGCAGTACTTC
TRBV24-1,NA,TRBJ2-2,once,CATSFGANTGELFF,TGTGCCACCAGTTTCGGCGCGAACACCGGGGAGCTGTTTTTT
TRBV3-1,NA,TRBJ2-5,many,CASSQGQQGSRETQYF,TGTGCCAGCAGCCAGGGTCAACAGGGTTCCAGGGAGACCCAGTACTTC
TRBV15,NA,TRBJ2-1,many,CATSRQNRASYNEQFF,TGTGCCACCAGCAGGCAAAACAGGGCCTCCTACAATGAGCAGTTCTTC
TRBV27,TRBD1,TRBJ1-2,once,CASSLGQGGDYGYTF,TGTGCCAGCAGTTTAGGGCAGGGGGGAGACTATGGCTACACCTTC
TRBV19,NA,TRBJ1-2,few,CASSPAGYGYTF,TGTGCCAGTAGTCCCGCCGGGTATGGCTACACCTTC
TRBV2,NA,TRBJ1-5,NA,CASSVRDGTNQPQHF,TGTGCCAGCAGTGTGCGGGACGGGACCAATCAGCCCCAGCATTTT
TRBV18,TRBD2,TRBJ2-3,NA,CASSPPSGGAADTQYF,TGTGCCAGCTCACCACCAAGCGGGGGGGCTGCGGATACGCAGTATTTT
TRBV4-2,NA,TRBJ1-6,few,CASSQDSSTVLPLHF,TGTGCCAGCAGCCAAGATTCCAGCACCGTTCTACCCCTCCACTTT
TRBV25-1,TRBD1,TRBJ1-6,once,CASSELRQGNSPLHF,TGTGCCAGCAGTGAACTACGACAGGGGAATTCACCCCTCCACTTT
TRBV7-2,NA,TRBJ2-7,NA,CASSLQGYDEQYF,TGTGCCAGCAGCTTACAGGGGTACGACGAGCAGTACTTC
TRBV10-3,TRBD1,TRBJ1-5,few,CAATPETGYNQPQHF,TGTGCTGCCACGCCAGAGACAGGGTACAATCAGCCCCAGCATTTT
TRBV9,NA,TRBJ2-7,few,CASSARQGGPYEQYF,TGTGCCAGCAGCGCCCGACAGGGAGGGCCCTACGAGCAGTACTTC
TRBV10-3,NA,TRBJ1-5,NA,CAISDRGGARNQPQHF,TGTGCCATCAGTGATCGAGGGGGGGCGCGGAATCAGCCCCAGCATTTT